The 26 T cell receptor beta chains presented below share a single source sample, sequenced in a study of T cells in Graves' hyperthyroidism and ophthalmopathy. The CDR3 regions of TCR beta were amplified from RNA transcripts. HTBI primers were the set used in a first-round RT-PCR of the TCR CDR3. TCRdb re-derived calls from the multiplex PCR reads in MiXCR, one entry per CDR3 protein. The data show approximately 400,000 distinct CDR3 sequences, under 15% seen once. Material for sequencing was blood. The source of these receptors is a woman aged 25-40 years with Graves' hyperthyroidism.

This clonotype came up many times. This chain uses TRBV6-1 with TRBJ1-1; no clear D. V was shortened by 3 bases and J by 1 base, with 6 bases between the two germline ends. From germline, CDR1 is MNHNS and CDR2 SASEGT. The CDR3 covers 13 residues. The CDR3 DNA sequence: TGTGCCAGCAGTGAGTACTCGAACACTGAAGCTTTCTTT. It specifies CASSEYSNTEAFF.

On this clonotype itself: One end of the junction varies from germline; a read error may be responsible. The J gene is TRBJ1-3, the V gene TRBV27; weak D call: TRBD1 (6 bases). Per germline, CDR1 MNHEY and CDR2 SMNVEV (reference sequence). The CDR3 spans 14 residues. The CDR3 sequence is CASSLSQGGNIIYF. The CDR3 nucleotides are TGTGCCAGCAGTTTATCACAGGGTGGAAACATCATATATTTT.

This chain joins TRBV6-5 and TRBJ2-3; 14 bases match TRBD2. Germline V lookup: CDR1 MNHEY, CDR2 SVGAGI. V lost 0 bases to trimming and J lost 5 bases; unmatched junction nucleotides: 1. The CDR3 loop spans 16 amino acids. The CDR3 loop is CASSYSTSGRGDTQYF. The CDR3 nucleotides read TGTGCCAGCAGTTACTCGACTAGCGGGAGGGGAGATACGCAGTATTTT.

The chain uses TRBV29-1 and TRBJ2-5, with 9 bases fitting TRBD2. This CDR3 is 14 amino acids long. With 7 bases clipped from V and 7 bases from J, the junction kept 13 bases outside the gene matches. The germline gives CDR1 SQVTM, CDR2 ANQGSEA. The CDR3: CSALGTSSSGTQYF. The CDR3 DNA follows: TGCAGCGCCCTCGGGACTAGCTCCTCGGGGACCCAGTACTTC.

The chain is built from TRBV15 and TRBJ2-5; 12 nucleotides match TRBD2. Unmatched junction bases numbered 4, after V lost 0 bases and J lost 5 bases. CDR1 is LNHNV and CDR2 is YYDKDF in the germline V gene (reference sequence). The CDR3 consists of 16 residues. The CDR3 region is CATSRDLGTSGETQYF. The CDR3 nucleotides are TGTGCCACCAGCAGAGATCTGGGGACTAGCGGGGAGACCCAGTACTTC. The full variable domain, rest sourced from reference TRBV15 and TRBJ2-5, is DAMVIQNPRYQVTQFGKPVTLSCSQTLNHNVMYWYQQKSSQAPKLLFHYYDKDFNNEADTPDNFQSRRPNTSFCFLDIRSPGLGDTAMYLCATSRDLGTSGETQYFGPGTRLLVL.

The chain combines TRBV5-5 with TRBJ1-4; D is unresolved. From germline, CDR1 is SGHKS and CDR2 YYEKEE (reference sequence). Trimming stripped 4 bases from V and 5 bases from J, with 12 bases between. This CDR3 contains 14 residues. CDR3 protein: CASSTRTENEKLFF. DNA for the CDR3: TGTGCCAGCAGCACTAGGACGGAGAATGAAAAACTGTTTTTT. Looking up the rest from reference TRBV5-5 and TRBJ1-4 gives the full variable domain: DAGVTQSPTHLIKTRGQQVTLRCSPISGHKSVSWYQQVLGQGPQFIFQYYEKEERGRGNFPDRFSARQFPNYSSELNVNALLLGDSALYLCASSTRTENEKLFFGSGTQLSVL.

This clonotype has at least ten counts. The chain uses TRBV7-9 and TRBJ1-5; 7 bases match TRBD1. V gave up 5 bases and J gave up 0 bases; unmatched junction bases: 4. The CDR3 is 15 amino acids. CDR1 and CDR2 from the germline V gene are SEHNR and FQNEAQ (reference sequence). The chain's CDR3 is CASSEGTDSNQPQHF. The DNA for the CDR3 is TGTGCCAGCAGCGAAGGGACAGATAGCAATCAGCCCCAGCATTTT.

This clonotype was seen more than once but under ten times. The J gene is TRBJ1-3, the V gene TRBV10-3, with TRBD1 matching over 9 bases. CDR1 ENHRY and CDR2 SYGVKD come from the germline V gene. The CDR3 sequence is 14 residues long. Losses at the gene ends were 9 bases for V and 0 bases for J; bases not matched to a gene: 3. The CDR3 sequence: CAIGTGRSGNTIYF. The CDR3 DNA sequence: TGTGCCATAGGGACAGGGCGCTCTGGAAACACCATATATTTT.

Ten or more counts support this clonotype. The genes are TRBV3-1 and TRBJ2-3, with 12 positions matching TRBD2. This CDR3 has 16 residues. After removal of 4 bases from V and 2 bases from J, the junction contained 4 bases not matched to a gene. The V gene's germline CDR1 is LGHDT and CDR2 YNNKEL (reference sequence). The DNA of the CDR3 is TGTGCCAGCAGCCCACTAGCGGGAGGAGTCACAGATACGCAGTATTTT. It is translated as CASSPLAGGVTDTQYF.

The chain employs TRBV4-1 and TRBJ1-2; TRBD1 agrees at 7 bases. There are 15 residues in the CDR3. CDR1 is MGHRA, CDR2 YSYEKL, per germline. Trimming cost V 0 bases and J 4 bases; bases outside gene matches: 5. As DNA, the CDR3 is TGCGCCAGCAGCCAAGAGAGACAGGGCTTCTATGGCTACACCTTC. This sequence encodes CASSQERQGFYGYTF.

The gene calls are TRBV24-1 and TRBJ2-2, with D unclear. Germline V gene sequence: CDR1 KGHDR, CDR2 SFDVKD. V dropped 0 bases and J dropped 1 base, with 17 bases sitting between them. CDR3 length: 19 amino acids. CDR3 sequence reads: CATSDLNSDNNMNTGELFF. CDR3 DNA: TGTGCCACCAGTGATTTGAACAGCGACAATAACATGAACACCGGGGAGCTGTTTTTT.

The chain has TRBV9 and TRBJ2-1; TRBD1 aligns across 9 bases. V dropped 3 bases and J dropped 3; count of bases not matched to a gene: 10. Germline CDR1 reads SGDLS; CDR2 reads YYNGEE. This CDR3 comprises 17 residues. The CDR3 region has the DNA TGTGCCAGCAGCGCAGATCTCGGGACAGGGTTCTACAATGAGCAGTTCTTC. Amino acid sequence: CASSADLGTGFYNEQFF.

The V gene is TRBV9, the J gene TRBJ1-2; D may be TRBD1 (6 bases). Germline lookup yields CDR1 SGDLS and CDR2 YYNGEE. The CDR3 runs 14 residues. The V gene lost 0 bases and the J gene lost 3 bases, with 9 bases spanning the gap. The CDR3 coding sequence is TGTGCCAGCAGCGTAGGCAGGGGCGACTATGGCTACACCTTC. It is translated as CASSVGRGDYGYTF.

The V gene is TRBV5-1, the J gene TRBJ1-1; D is undetermined. V shed 2 bases and J shed 2 bases, with 16 bases lying between them. This CDR3 spans 16 amino acids. Germline V gene sequence: CDR1 SGHRS, CDR2 YFSETQ. CDR3 loop: CASSFGQAMGNTEAFF. The CDR3, as DNA: TGCGCCAGCAGCTTCGGGCAGGCGATGGGAAACACTGAAGCTTTCTTT.

The V gene is TRBV6-1, the J gene TRBJ2-1; D is possibly TRBD2 (5 bases). The V end was cut by 6 bases, the J end by 2 bases, with 14 bases between. Germline CDR1 is MNHNS and CDR2 is SASEGT. The CDR3 has 15 residues. The CDR3 sequence: CASRLAYPTYNEQFF. For the CDR3, the DNA is TGTGCCAGCAGGCTAGCATATCCTACCTACAATGAGCAGTTCTTC.

This clonotype was observed at least ten times. The rearrangement links TRBV2 to TRBJ2-7; D might be TRBD1 (6 bases). In germline, CDR1 is SNHLY, CDR2 FYNNEI. The length of the CDR3 is 13 residues. The V end lost 5 bases, the J end lost 5 bases, and 13 bases lay between the germline ends. Here the CDR3 reads CASSKNRADEQYF. The CDR3 DNA reads TGTGCCAGCAGTAAAAACAGGGCGGACGAGCAGTACTTC.

The V gene is TRBV6-1, the J gene TRBJ2-1; D gene ambiguous. Looked up from germline, CDR1 is MNHNS and CDR2 is SASEGT. V lost 6 bases, J lost 6 bases, and 12 bases lay in between. The CDR3 has 13 amino acids. As DNA, the CDR3 is TGTGCCAGCAGGTCGTCTCGTCTCAATGAGCAGTTCTTC. Translating gives CASRSSRLNEQFF.

This clonotype was picked up a small number of times. The chain recombines TRBV9 with TRBJ2-5; D not certain. V was clipped by 4 bases and J by 0 bases, with 13 bases between them. The CDR3 is 15 amino acids. Per germline, CDR1 SGDLS and CDR2 YYNGEE. In DNA form, the CDR3 reads TGTGCCAGCAGCTCCTCCCATGGGTACCAAGAGACCCAGTACTTC. Translation gives CASSSSHGYQETQYF.

This clonotype was observed at least ten times. CDR3 in DNA: TGTGCCAGCAGCTTAGGAAACAAACACACAGATACGCAGTATTTT. Amino acid sequence: CASSLGNKHTDTQYF. This rearrangement joins TRBV11-2 to TRBJ2-3, with D unresolved. Germline V gene lookup returns CDR1 SGHAT and CDR2 FQNNGV. Trimming shortened V by 1 base and J by 2 bases, and 10 bases separated the two germline ends. This CDR3 has 15 amino acids. The full variable domain, in which reference TRBV11-2 and TRBJ2-3 provide the parts outside the CDR3, is EAGVAQSPRYKIIEKRQSVAFWCNPISGHATLYWYQQILGQGPKLLIQFQNNGVVDDSQLPKDRFSAERLKGVDSTLKIQPAKLEDSAVYLCASSLGNKHTDTQYFGPGTRLTVL.

With respect to this clonotype: A much larger clone sits a single nucleotide away, making a read error possible. This chain joins TRBV12-3 or TRBV12-4 and TRBJ2-7; 8 bases match TRBD1. J gave up 7 bases and V 8 bases, and 10 bases lay outside the gene matches. The CDR3 is 13 residues long. The CDR3 bases are TGTGCCAGCGGTAAGGGACAGGCCGTGGAGCAGTACTTC. It translates to CASGKGQAVEQYF.

The gene calls are TRBV27 and TRBJ1-5; 8 nucleotides agree with TRBD1. The V gene's germline CDR1 is MNHEY and CDR2 SMNVEV (reference sequence). Trimming removed 7 bases from V and 0 bases from J; junction bases left unmatched: 5. The CDR3 length is 15 residues. CDR3 protein: CASTLTGDSNQPQHF. The CDR3 nucleotides read TGTGCCAGCACCCTGACAGGGGATAGCAATCAGCCCCAGCATTTT.

This clonotype was counted a few times. The chain has TRBV12-3 or TRBV12-4 and TRBJ2-5, with unresolved D. The CDR3 contains 16 residues. Trimming cost V 4 bases and J 4 bases, with 19 bases left between them. DNA for the CDR3: TGTGCCAGCAGTTATTCCCCCGCCGGATCGGCAGAGACCCAGTACTTC. The encoded protein is CASSYSPAGSAETQYF.

There are many counts of this clonotype. The rearrangement links TRBV20-1 to TRBJ2-7; D gene unclear. The length of the CDR3 is 11 residues. Germline loops: CDR1 DFQATT, CDR2 SNEGSKA (reference sequence). Trimming removed 4 bases from V and 3 bases from J, with 7 bases in between. The DNA of the CDR3 is TGCAGTGCTAAGGTCAGCTACGAGCAGTACTTC. It yields the protein CSAKVSYEQYF.

This clonotype appeared many times. The rearrangement joins TRBV7-6 to TRBJ2-7; 11 bases line up with TRBD1. The length of the CDR3 is 14 residues. The V and J ends lost 3 bases and 4 bases, in that order; junction bases with no gene match: 2. Per germline, CDR1 SGHVS and CDR2 FNYEAQ. CDR3 amino acids: CASSFGTGGYEQYF. CDR3 DNA sequence: TGTGCCAGCAGCTTTGGGACAGGGGGTTACGAGCAGTACTTC.

The V gene is TRBV11-3, the J gene TRBJ2-1; D not certain. CDR1 is SGHNT, CDR2 YENEEA, per germline. The germline V and J ends were trimmed by 5 bases and 7 bases, with 9 bases remaining between them. This CDR3 has 12 residues. The CDR3 is CASSQTGNEQFF. CDR3 nucleotide sequence: TGTGCCAGCAGCCAGACTGGGAATGAGCAGTTCTTC.

This clonotype was counted between two and nine times. The chain uses TRBV20-1 and TRBJ1-3; D is unresolved. This CDR3 comprises 13 residues. Trimming took 3 bases from V and 2 from J, leaving 8 bases between them. Germline V gene data show CDR1 as DFQATT and CDR2 as SNEGSKA (reference sequence). CDR3 DNA: TGCAGTGCTAGTAGAGCAACTGGAAACACCATATATTTT. Translated: CSASRATGNTIYF.